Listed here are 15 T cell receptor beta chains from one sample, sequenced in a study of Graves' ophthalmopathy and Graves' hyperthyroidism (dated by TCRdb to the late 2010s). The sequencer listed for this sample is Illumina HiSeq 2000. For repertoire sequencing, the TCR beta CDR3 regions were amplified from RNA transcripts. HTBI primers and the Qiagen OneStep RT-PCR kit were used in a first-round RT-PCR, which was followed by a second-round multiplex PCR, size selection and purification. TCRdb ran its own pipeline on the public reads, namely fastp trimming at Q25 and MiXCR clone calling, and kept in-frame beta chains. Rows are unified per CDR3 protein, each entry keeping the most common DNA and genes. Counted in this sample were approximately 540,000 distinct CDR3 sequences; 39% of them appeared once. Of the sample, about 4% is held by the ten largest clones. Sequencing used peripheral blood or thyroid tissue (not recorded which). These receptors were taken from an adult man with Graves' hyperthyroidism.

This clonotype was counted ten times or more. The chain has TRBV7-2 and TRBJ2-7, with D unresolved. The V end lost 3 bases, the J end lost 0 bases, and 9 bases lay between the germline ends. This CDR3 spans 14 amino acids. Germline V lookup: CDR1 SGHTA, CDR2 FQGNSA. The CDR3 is CASSLYEVSYEQYF. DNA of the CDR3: TGTGCCAGCAGCTTGTATGAGGTCTCCTACGAGCAGTACTTC.

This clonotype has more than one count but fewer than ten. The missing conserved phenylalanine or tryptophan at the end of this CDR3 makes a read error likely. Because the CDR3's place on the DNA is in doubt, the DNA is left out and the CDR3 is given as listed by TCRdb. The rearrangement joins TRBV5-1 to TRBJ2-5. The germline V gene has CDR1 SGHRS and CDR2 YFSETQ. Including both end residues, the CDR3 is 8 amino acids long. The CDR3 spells CASSLEAT.

In DNA, the CDR3 is TGCAGTGCTAGTATACTTGGAACAGGGCGGGACACTGAAGCTTTCTTT. It yields the protein CSASILGTGRDTEAFF. V usage is TRBV20-1 and J usage is TRBJ1-1, with D tentatively TRBD1 (6 bases). V lost 3 bases and J lost 3, with 20 bases in between. CDR1 and CDR2 from the germline V gene are DFQATT and SNEGSKA (reference sequence). CDR3 size: 16 residues.

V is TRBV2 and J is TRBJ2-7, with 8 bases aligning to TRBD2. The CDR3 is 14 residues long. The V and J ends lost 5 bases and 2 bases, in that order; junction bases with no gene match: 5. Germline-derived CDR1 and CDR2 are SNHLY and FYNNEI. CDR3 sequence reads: CASSRGGVPYEQYF. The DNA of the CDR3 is TGTGCCAGCAGTCGGGGGGGGGTCCCCTACGAGCAGTACTTC.

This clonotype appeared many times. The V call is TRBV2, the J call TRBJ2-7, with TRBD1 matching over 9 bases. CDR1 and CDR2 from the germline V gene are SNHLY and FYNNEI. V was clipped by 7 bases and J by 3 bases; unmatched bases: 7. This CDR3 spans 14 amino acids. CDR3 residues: CASKVGTGYYEQYF. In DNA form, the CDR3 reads TGTGCCAGCAAAGTCGGGACAGGGTACTACGAGCAGTACTTC.

CDR3 nucleotide sequence: TGTGCCAGCAGTTTAGGAGACAGACATCAGCCCCAGCATTTT. Encoded protein: CASSLGDRHQPQHF. The J gene is TRBJ1-5, the V gene TRBV12-3 or TRBV12-4; D possibly corresponds to TRBD1 (5 bases). V was pared by 1 base and J by 5 bases, with 9 bases between. The CDR3 has 14 residues.

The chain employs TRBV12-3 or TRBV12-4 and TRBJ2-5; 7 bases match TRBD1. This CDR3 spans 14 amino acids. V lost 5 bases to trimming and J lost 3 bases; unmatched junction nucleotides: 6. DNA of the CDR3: TGTGCCAGCAGTCTCATGACAGGGAAAGAGACCCAGTACTTC. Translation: CASSLMTGKETQYF.

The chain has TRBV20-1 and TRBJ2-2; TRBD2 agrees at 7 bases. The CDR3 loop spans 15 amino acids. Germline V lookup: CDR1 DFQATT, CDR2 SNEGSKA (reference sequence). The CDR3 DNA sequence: TGCAGCTTAATGAGGCGGGAGACCAACACCGGGGAGCTGTTTTTT. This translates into CSLMRRETNTGELFF.

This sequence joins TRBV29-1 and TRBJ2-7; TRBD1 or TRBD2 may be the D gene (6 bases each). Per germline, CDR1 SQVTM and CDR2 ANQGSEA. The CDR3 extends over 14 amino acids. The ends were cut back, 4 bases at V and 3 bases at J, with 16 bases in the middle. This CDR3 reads CSVGEQGGDYEQYF. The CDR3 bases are TGCAGCGTTGGAGAACAGGGAGGAGACTACGAGCAGTACTTC.

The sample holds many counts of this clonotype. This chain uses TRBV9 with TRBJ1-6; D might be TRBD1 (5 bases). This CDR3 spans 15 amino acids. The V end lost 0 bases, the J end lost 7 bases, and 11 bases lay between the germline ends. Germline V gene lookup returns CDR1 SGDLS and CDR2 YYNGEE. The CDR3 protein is CASSVDQGRNSPLHF. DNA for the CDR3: TGTGCCAGCAGCGTAGACCAGGGCAGGAATTCACCCCTCCACTTT.

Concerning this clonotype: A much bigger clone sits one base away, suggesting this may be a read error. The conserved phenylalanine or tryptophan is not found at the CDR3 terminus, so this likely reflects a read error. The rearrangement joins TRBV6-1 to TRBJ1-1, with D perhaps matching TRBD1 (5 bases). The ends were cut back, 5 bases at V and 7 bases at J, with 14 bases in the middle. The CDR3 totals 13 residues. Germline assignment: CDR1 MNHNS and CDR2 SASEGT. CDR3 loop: CASSYLLRGEAFL. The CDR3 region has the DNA TGTGCCAGCAGTTACCTACTTAGGGGTGAAGCTTTCCTT.

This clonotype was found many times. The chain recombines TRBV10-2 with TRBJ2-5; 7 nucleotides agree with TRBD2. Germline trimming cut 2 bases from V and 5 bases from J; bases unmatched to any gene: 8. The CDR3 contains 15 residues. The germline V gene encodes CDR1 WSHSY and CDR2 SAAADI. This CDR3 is CASSEGGVAVETQYF. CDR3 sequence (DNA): TGCGCCAGCAGTGAGGGGGGGGTCGCGGTCGAGACCCAGTACTTC.

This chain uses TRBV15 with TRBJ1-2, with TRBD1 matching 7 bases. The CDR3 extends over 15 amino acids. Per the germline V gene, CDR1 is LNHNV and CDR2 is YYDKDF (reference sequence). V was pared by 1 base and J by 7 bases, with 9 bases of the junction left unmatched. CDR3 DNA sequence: TGTGCCACCAGCAGAGGGGCAGGGGGAAACGGTGGCTACACCTTC. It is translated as CATSRGAGGNGGYTF.

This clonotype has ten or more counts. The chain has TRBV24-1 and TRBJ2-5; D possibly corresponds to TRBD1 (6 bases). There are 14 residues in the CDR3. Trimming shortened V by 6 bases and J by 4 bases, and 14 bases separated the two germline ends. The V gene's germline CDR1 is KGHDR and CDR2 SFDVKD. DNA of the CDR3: TGTGCCACCAGTCCGCAGGGGAGAGGAGAGACCCAGTACTTC. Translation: CATSPQGRGETQYF.

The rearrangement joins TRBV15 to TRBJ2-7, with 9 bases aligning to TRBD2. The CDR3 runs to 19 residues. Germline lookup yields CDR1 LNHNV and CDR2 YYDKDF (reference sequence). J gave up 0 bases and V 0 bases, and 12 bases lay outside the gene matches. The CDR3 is CATSRESASGILGSYEQYF. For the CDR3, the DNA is TGTGCCACCAGCAGAGAGTCTGCTAGCGGGATCTTAGGCTCCTACGAGCAGTACTTC.